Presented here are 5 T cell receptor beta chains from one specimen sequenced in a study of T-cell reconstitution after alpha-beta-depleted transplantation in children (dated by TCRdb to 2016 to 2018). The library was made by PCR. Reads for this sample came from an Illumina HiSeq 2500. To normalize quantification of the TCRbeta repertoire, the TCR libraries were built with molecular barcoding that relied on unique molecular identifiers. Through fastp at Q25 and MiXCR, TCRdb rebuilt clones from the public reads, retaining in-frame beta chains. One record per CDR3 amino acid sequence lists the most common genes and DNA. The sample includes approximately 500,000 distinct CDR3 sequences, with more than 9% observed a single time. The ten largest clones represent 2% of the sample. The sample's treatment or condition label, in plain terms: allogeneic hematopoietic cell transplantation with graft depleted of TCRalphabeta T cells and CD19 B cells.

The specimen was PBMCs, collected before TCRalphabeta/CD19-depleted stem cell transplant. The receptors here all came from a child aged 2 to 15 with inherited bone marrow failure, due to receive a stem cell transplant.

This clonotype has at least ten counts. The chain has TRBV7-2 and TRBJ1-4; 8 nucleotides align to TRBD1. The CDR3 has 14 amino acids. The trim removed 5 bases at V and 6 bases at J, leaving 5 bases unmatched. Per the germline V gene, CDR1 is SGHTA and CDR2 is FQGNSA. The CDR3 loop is CASSLRTGYEKLFF. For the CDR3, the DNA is TGTGCCAGCAGCCTACGGACAGGGTATGAAAAACTGTTTTTT.

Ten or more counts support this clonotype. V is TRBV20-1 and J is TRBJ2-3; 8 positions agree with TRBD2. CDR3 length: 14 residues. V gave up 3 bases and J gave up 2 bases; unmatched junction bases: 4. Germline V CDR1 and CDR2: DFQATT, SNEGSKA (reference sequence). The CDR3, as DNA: TGCAGTGCTAGCACGGGAGGGATCACAGATACGCAGTATTTT. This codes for CSASTGGITDTQYF.

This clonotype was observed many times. CDR3 bases: TGTGCCAGCAGTTTAAAGGGGGAGGGGTATGGCTACACCTTC. Amino acids: CASSLKGEGYGYTF. The chain joins TRBV27 to TRBJ1-2; possible D gene TRBD1, 6 bases. CDR1 is MNHEY and CDR2 is SMNVEV in the germline V gene (reference sequence). The CDR3 runs to 14 residues. Trimming cost V 2 bases and J 5 bases, with 12 bases left between them.

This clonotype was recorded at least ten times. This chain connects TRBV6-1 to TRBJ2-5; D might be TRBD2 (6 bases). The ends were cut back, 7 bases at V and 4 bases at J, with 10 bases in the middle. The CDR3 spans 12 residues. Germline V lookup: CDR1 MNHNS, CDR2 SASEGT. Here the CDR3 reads CASTWGGETQYF. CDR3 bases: TGTGCCAGCACATGGGGAGGAGAGACCCAGTACTTC.

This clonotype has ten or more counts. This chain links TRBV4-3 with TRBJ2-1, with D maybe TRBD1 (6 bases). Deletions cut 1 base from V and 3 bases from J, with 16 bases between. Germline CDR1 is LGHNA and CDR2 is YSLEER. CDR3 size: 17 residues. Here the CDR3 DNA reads TGCGCCAGCAGCCAAGCGTCTTGGACAGAGTTCTACAATGAGCAGTTCTTC. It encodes CASSQASWTEFYNEQFF.